The rows below give T cell receptor beta chains drawn from one sample of a study of Ad26.COV2.S vaccination and SARS-CoV-2 variants. Produced via immunoSEQ multiplex PCR; TCRdb's table is partial and in-frame only. Among approximately 410,000 clones, about nine tenths were seen once, and the ten largest hold around 1.7%. Sequencing was performed on peripheral blood, taken in a trial of Ad26.COV2.S vaccine versus placebo. These receptors all stem from a person aged 18-65 years who received the Ad26.COV2.S COVID-19 vaccine or a placebo. Each CDR3 is given with its conserved first and last residue. Fields, in order: clone size, D gene, J gene, V gene, CDR3 protein, CDR3 DNA. D genes are given only for firm matches. Only some rows state a clone size, as once, few, many or a class for expanded clones.

clone size: -
D gene: -
J gene: TRBJ1-5
V gene: TRBV6-2/TRBV6-3
CDR3 protein: CASSWVRDGQPQHF
CDR3 DNA: TGTGCCAGCAGTTGGGTCCGAGACGGGCAGCCCCAGCATTTT

clone size: -
D gene: -
J gene: TRBJ2-1
V gene: TRBV6-2/TRBV6-3
CDR3 protein: CASSYFSGPLYNEQFF
CDR3 DNA: TGTGCCAGCAGTTACTTCTCCGGGCCCCTATACAATGAGCAGTTCTTC

clone size: -
D gene: -
J gene: TRBJ1-4
V gene: TRBV20-1
CDR3 protein: CSASPARVGEKLFF
CDR3 DNA: TGCAGTGCTAGTCCGGCCAGGGTGGGTGAAAAACTGTTTTTT

clone size: -
D gene: TRBD2
J gene: TRBJ2-6
V gene: TRBV5-1
CDR3 protein: CASSLGGASGANVLTF
CDR3 DNA: TGCGCCAGCAGCCTCGGGGGGGCCTCCGGGGCCAACGTCCTGACTTTC

clone size: -
D gene: -
J gene: TRBJ1-2
V gene: TRBV2
CDR3 protein: CASSPSGGEYGYTF
CDR3 DNA: TGTGCCAGCAGCCCATCGGGAGGGGAGTATGGCTACACCTTC

clone size: -
D gene: -
J gene: TRBJ1-2
V gene: TRBV6-6
CDR3 protein: CASSYTRARDGYTF
CDR3 DNA: TGTGCCAGCAGTTACACCCGGGCCCGTGATGGCTACACCTTC

clone size: -
D gene: TRBD1
J gene: TRBJ2-7
V gene: TRBV6-6
CDR3 protein: CASSGGTGRYEQYF
CDR3 DNA: TGTGCCAGCAGTGGAGGGACAGGGAGGTACGAGCAGTACTTC

clone size: few
D gene: -
J gene: TRBJ1-2
V gene: TRBV7-2
CDR3 protein: CASSLAPGFPYGYTF
CDR3 DNA: TGTGCCAGCAGCTTAGCGCCGGGTTTCCCCTATGGCTACACCTTC

clone size: -
D gene: TRBD2
J gene: TRBJ2-2
V gene: TRBV29-1
CDR3 protein: CSAGGDIGELFF
CDR3 DNA: TGCAGCGCCGGGGGGGACATCGGGGAGCTGTTTTTT

clone size: -
D gene: -
J gene: TRBJ1-3
V gene: TRBV4-3
CDR3 protein: CASSQVPRAGNTIYF
CDR3 DNA: TGCGCCAGCAGCCAAGTTCCCAGGGCGGGAAACACCATATATTTT

clone size: -
D gene: -
J gene: TRBJ1-1
V gene: TRBV5-4
CDR3 protein: CASSPDRQNTEAFF
CDR3 DNA: TGTGCCAGCAGCCCCGACCGGCAGAACACTGAAGCTTTCTTT

clone size: -
D gene: TRBD1
J gene: TRBJ1-2
V gene: TRBV18
CDR3 protein: CASSPPGTGYGYTF
CDR3 DNA: TGTGCCAGCTCACCCCCCGGGACAGGGTATGGCTACACCTTC

clone size: -
D gene: -
J gene: TRBJ1-5
V gene: TRBV2
CDR3 protein: CASDRIGQPQHF
CDR3 DNA: TGTGCCAGCGATAGAATTGGTCAGCCCCAGCATTTT

clone size: -
D gene: TRBD2
J gene: TRBJ2-4
V gene: TRBV7-2
CDR3 protein: CASSLNVLAGENIQYF
CDR3 DNA: TGTGCCAGCAGCTTAAATGTTCTAGCGGGGGAAAACATTCAGTACTTC

clone size: -
D gene: -
J gene: TRBJ1-2
V gene: TRBV5-6
CDR3 protein: CASSSMLTEYYGYTF
CDR3 DNA: TGTGCCAGCAGCTCAATGCTAACAGAGTACTATGGCTACACCTTC

clone size: -
D gene: -
J gene: TRBJ2-1
V gene: TRBV6-5
CDR3 protein: CASSYSGSYNEQFF
CDR3 DNA: TGTGCCAGCAGTTACTCTGGCTCTTACAATGAGCAGTTCTTC

clone size: -
D gene: -
J gene: TRBJ1-6
V gene: TRBV7-6
CDR3 protein: CASSLGTVSRLGSPLHF
CDR3 DNA: TGTGCCAGCAGCTTAGGGACAGTAAGCCGATTAGGTTCACCCCTCCACTTT

clone size: -
D gene: -
J gene: TRBJ2-1
V gene: TRBV18
CDR3 protein: CASSPVADEQFF
CDR3 DNA: TGTGCCAGCTCACCCGTAGCCGATGAGCAGTTCTTC

clone size: once
D gene: TRBD1
J gene: TRBJ1-2
V gene: TRBV7-9
CDR3 protein: CASSQGGRGGYTF
CDR3 DNA: TGTGCCAGCAGCCAAGGGGGCCGGGGAGGCTACACCTTC

clone size: -
D gene: -
J gene: TRBJ2-7
V gene: TRBV5-4
CDR3 protein: CASSGRDNYEQYF
CDR3 DNA: TGTGCCAGCAGCGGACGGGACAACTACGAGCAGTACTTC

clone size: few
D gene: -
J gene: TRBJ2-7
V gene: TRBV3-1/TRBV3-2
CDR3 protein: CASSQENKRSSYEQYF
CDR3 DNA: TGTGCCAGCAGCCAAGAAAACAAAAGGAGCTCCTACGAGCAGTACTTC

clone size: -
D gene: TRBD1
J gene: TRBJ2-2
V gene: TRBV7-9
CDR3 protein: CASSLWTGTGAGELFF
CDR3 DNA: TGTGCCAGCAGCCTATGGACCGGGACAGGGGCCGGGGAGCTGTTTTTT

clone size: -
D gene: TRBD1
J gene: TRBJ1-5
V gene: TRBV19
CDR3 protein: CASSRDPDRVNQPQHF
CDR3 DNA: TGTGCCAGTAGTAGGGATCCCGACAGGGTAAATCAGCCCCAGCATTTT

clone size: -
D gene: TRBD1
J gene: TRBJ2-5
V gene: TRBV18
CDR3 protein: CASSPLTGGSSETQYF
CDR3 DNA: TGTGCCAGCTCACCGCTGACAGGGGGCAGTTCGGAGACCCAGTACTTC

clone size: once
D gene: -
J gene: TRBJ2-1
V gene: TRBV10-3
CDR3 protein: CAISAGANEQFF
CDR3 DNA: TGTGCCATCAGCGCCGGGGCCAATGAGCAGTTCTTC

clone size: -
D gene: TRBD2
J gene: TRBJ2-3
V gene: TRBV7-2
CDR3 protein: CASRDGLAGAYTQYF
CDR3 DNA: TGTGCCAGCAGAGATGGACTAGCGGGGGCATATACGCAGTATTTT

clone size: -
D gene: -
J gene: TRBJ2-7
V gene: TRBV3-1/TRBV3-2
CDR3 protein: CASSQRTPYEQYF
CDR3 DNA: TGTGCCAGCAGCCAGAGGACTCCCTACGAGCAGTACTTC

clone size: few
D gene: -
J gene: TRBJ1-2
V gene: TRBV6-1
CDR3 protein: CASSEGRDFAVYGYTF
CDR3 DNA: TGTGCCAGCAGCGAAGGACGAGACTTCGCGGTCTATGGCTACACCTTC

clone size: -
D gene: -
J gene: TRBJ2-5
V gene: TRBV3-1/TRBV3-2
CDR3 protein: CASSQERALRGETQYF
CDR3 DNA: TGTGCCAGCAGCCAAGAGAGGGCCCTGCGCGGGGAGACCCAGTACTTC

clone size: -
D gene: -
J gene: TRBJ2-3
V gene: TRBV12-3/TRBV12-4
CDR3 protein: CASNPLDTQYF
CDR3 DNA: TGTGCCAGCAACCCCCTGGATACGCAGTATTTT

clone size: -
D gene: -
J gene: TRBJ1-1
V gene: TRBV7-8
CDR3 protein: CASSLVARAGTEAFF
CDR3 DNA: TGTGCCAGCAGCTTAGTAGCCAGGGCGGGCACTGAAGCTTTCTTT

clone size: once
D gene: TRBD1
J gene: TRBJ2-7
V gene: TRBV7-2
CDR3 protein: CASSLRDRGLNYEQYF
CDR3 DNA: TGTGCCAGCAGCTTAAGGGACAGGGGATTAAACTACGAGCAGTACTTC

clone size: -
D gene: -
J gene: TRBJ1-3
V gene: TRBV4-3
CDR3 protein: CASSQEGTRNTIYF
CDR3 DNA: TGCGCCAGCAGCCAAGAAGGGACAAGAAACACCATATATTTT

clone size: -
D gene: TRBD2
J gene: TRBJ2-7
V gene: TRBV6-5
CDR3 protein: CASSYGGGLNIDEQYF
CDR3 DNA: TGTGCCAGCAGTTACGGCGGGGGGCTTAACATAGACGAGCAGTACTTC

clone size: -
D gene: -
J gene: TRBJ1-6
V gene: TRBV21-1
CDR3 protein: CASSKTLKSDRPQPSYNSPLHF
CDR3 DNA: TGTGCCAGCAGCAAAACACTAAAGTCGGACCGTCCCCAACCTTCCTATAATTCACCCCTCCACTTT

clone size: -
D gene: -
J gene: TRBJ2-1
V gene: TRBV2
CDR3 protein: CASSIAGSSYNEQFF
CDR3 DNA: TGTGCCAGCAGTATTGCAGGTAGCTCCTACAATGAGCAGTTCTTC

clone size: -
D gene: -
J gene: TRBJ1-2
V gene: TRBV20-1
CDR3 protein: CSVVVLGYTF
CDR3 DNA: TGCAGTGTCGTGGTCCTTGGCTACACCTTC

clone size: -
D gene: -
J gene: TRBJ2-5
V gene: TRBV5-4
CDR3 protein: CASSLGGEVGETQYF
CDR3 DNA: TGTGCCAGCAGCTTGGGTGGGGAGGTAGGAGAGACCCAGTACTTC

clone size: once
D gene: TRBD2
J gene: TRBJ2-1
V gene: TRBV6-2/TRBV6-3
CDR3 protein: CASSQLIAGPRNEQFF
CDR3 DNA: TGTGCCAGCAGCCAACTCATAGCGGGGCCAAGGAATGAGCAGTTCTTC

clone size: -
D gene: TRBD1
J gene: TRBJ1-5
V gene: TRBV28
CDR3 protein: CASSLWGQGGNQPQHF
CDR3 DNA: TGTGCCAGCAGTTTATGGGGACAGGGTGGCAATCAGCCCCAGCATTTT

clone size: -
D gene: -
J gene: TRBJ2-7
V gene: TRBV6-1
CDR3 protein: CASSDGSFYEQYF
CDR3 DNA: TGTGCCAGCAGTGACGGCAGCTTCTACGAGCAGTACTTC

clone size: -
D gene: -
J gene: TRBJ2-2
V gene: TRBV5-1
CDR3 protein: CASSLAKLAGAATGELFF
CDR3 DNA: TGCGCCAGCAGCTTGGCCAAGCTGGCAGGGGCAGCCACCGGGGAGCTGTTTTTT

clone size: -
D gene: -
J gene: TRBJ1-2
V gene: TRBV24-1
CDR3 protein: CATSGQNLNYGYTF
CDR3 DNA: TGTGCCACCAGTGGACAGAACCTTAACTATGGCTACACCTTC

clone size: -
D gene: TRBD1
J gene: TRBJ1-2
V gene: TRBV6-5
CDR3 protein: CASSPAGGYYGYTF
CDR3 DNA: TGTGCCAGCAGTCCCGCAGGGGGCTACTATGGCTACACCTTC

clone size: -
D gene: -
J gene: TRBJ2-7
V gene: TRBV7-2
CDR3 protein: CASSFARAYEQYF
CDR3 DNA: TGTGCCAGCAGCTTCGCTAGAGCCTACGAGCAGTACTTC

clone size: -
D gene: TRBD1
J gene: TRBJ2-7
V gene: TRBV9
CDR3 protein: CASSVGTGGREQYF
CDR3 DNA: TGTGCCAGCAGCGTAGGTACAGGGGGGAGGGAGCAGTACTTC

clone size: -
D gene: -
J gene: TRBJ2-7
V gene: TRBV6-5
CDR3 protein: CASSPPGGYEQYF
CDR3 DNA: TGTGCCAGCAGCCCCCCCGGGGGCTACGAGCAGTACTTC

clone size: -
D gene: -
J gene: TRBJ1-2
V gene: TRBV6-4
CDR3 protein: CASSDSFGQKANYGYTF
CDR3 DNA: TGTGCCAGCAGTGACTCATTCGGCCAGAAAGCTAACTATGGCTACACCTTC